A single sample gave rise to the 9 T cell receptor beta chains below, sequenced in a study of OX40 agonist ivuxolimab in advanced cancers. Using immunoSEQ multiplex PCR, the repertoire was profiled, and TCRdb retains in-frame clones only, with some absent. The table includes about 50,000 clones, roughly four fifths detected once. Sequencing used CD4+ or CD8+ T cells sorted from blood, obtained in a trial of the OX40 agonist ivuxolimab. The receptors here all came from an adult with an advanced solid tumor such as melanoma, head and neck, liver or kidney cancer.

A word on this clone: In the same sample, other DNA sequences code for this CDR3. The gene calls are TRBV6-1 and TRBJ1-1, with D possibly being TRBD1 (5 bases). V lost 2 bases, J lost 3 bases, and 10 bases lay in between. Germline CDR1 reads MNHNS; CDR2 reads SASEGT. CDR3 length: 14 residues. CDR3 residues: CASSEQGGDTEAFF. The CDR3 DNA is TGTGCCAGCAGTGAACAGGGAGGGGACACTGAAGCTTTCTTT.

This chain joins TRBV7-9 and TRBJ1-5; TRBD1 might be the D (5 bases). The CDR3 spans 13 residues. V was shortened by 5 bases and J by 2 bases, with 7 bases between the two germline ends. CDR1 is SEHNR and CDR2 is FQNEAQ in the germline V gene (reference sequence). The CDR3 loop is CASSQGGNQPQHF. The CDR3 bases are TGTGCCAGCAGCCAAGGGGGCAATCAGCCCCAGCATTTT.

In this sample, this clone turned up a few times. CDR3 DNA sequence: TGCGCCAGCAGCCAAGAGTACTCGGGGGGAGTTCGCGCAGATACGCAGTATTTT. Translated, it gives CASSQEYSGGVRADTQYF. The V and J genes are TRBV4-3 and TRBJ2-3, with 7 bases aligning to TRBD2. CDR1 and CDR2 from the germline V gene are LGHNA and YSLEER. The CDR3 runs to 18 residues. The V segment lost 0 bases and the J segment 4 bases; nucleotides outside the gene matches: 13.

This chain uses TRBV5-1 with TRBJ2-7; TRBD1 matches at 8 bases. This CDR3 is 15 amino acids long. V dropped 4 bases and J dropped 6; count of bases not matched to a gene: 12. Germline V CDR1 and CDR2: SGHRS, YFSETQ. CDR3 in amino acids: CASSLQGAGRSEQYF. The CDR3 bases are TGCGCCAGCAGCCTGCAGGGGGCGGGTAGAAGCGAGCAGTACTTC.

This sequence joins TRBV9 and TRBJ2-5; D possibly uses TRBD1 or TRBD2 (5 bases each). Germline CDR1 is SGDLS and CDR2 is YYNGEE. The CDR3 contains 15 residues. Trimming left V 0 bases short and J 2 bases short, with 11 bases between. The CDR3 coding sequence is TGTGCCAGCAGCGTAGATCTGGGACGTCAAGAGACCCAGTACTTC. Translation: CASSVDLGRQETQYF.

This sequence joins TRBV14 and TRBJ2-7, with 8 positions matching TRBD1. V was clipped by 1 base and J by 6 bases; unmatched bases: 2. The V gene's germline CDR1 is SGHDN and CDR2 FVKESK. The CDR3 is made up of 13 amino acids. The CDR3 sequence: CASSQGTGLEQYF. CDR3 nucleotides: TGTGCCAGCAGCCAAGGGACAGGGCTCGAGCAGTACTTC.

The V and J genes are TRBV5-4 and TRBJ1-6, with D possibly matching TRBD1 (6 bases). Deletions cut 4 bases from V and 14 bases from J, with 19 bases between. Germline CDR1 reads SGHNT; CDR2 reads YYREEE (reference sequence). This CDR3 is 14 amino acids long. CDR3 sequence (DNA): TGTGCCAGCAGCCCACGACAGGAAGGCCATTCCCTCCACTTT. The encoded protein is CASSPRQEGHSLHF.

V usage is TRBV28 and J usage is TRBJ1-4; D gene ambiguous. This CDR3 spans 15 amino acids. In germline, CDR1 is MDHEN, CDR2 SYDVKM. Trimming removed 5 bases from V and 0 bases from J, with 10 bases in between. CDR3 coding DNA: TGTGCCAGCAGTATTATACAGTCAACTAATGAAAAACTGTTTTTT. Protein sequence: CASSIIQSTNEKLFF. Using reference TRBV28 and TRBJ1-4 for the parts outside the CDR3, the full variable domain is DVKVTQSSRYLVKRTGEKVFLECVQDMDHENMFWYRQDPGLGLRLIYFSYDVKMKEKGDIPEGYSVSREKKERFSLILESASTNQTSMYLCASSIIQSTNEKLFFGSGTQLSVL.

The V call is TRBV29-1, the J call TRBJ2-7, with a possible D match to TRBD2 (5 bases). The germline V gene encodes CDR1 SQVTM and CDR2 ANQGSEA. There are 13 residues in the CDR3. The V and J ends lost 1 base and 4 bases respectively, with 11 bases between them. Written as DNA, the CDR3 is TGCAGCGTTGAAGGAGCAGGACTTTACGAGCAGTACTTC. This gives the protein CSVEGAGLYEQYF.